This T cell receptor beta chain was sequenced in a study of CD8+ T cells in alopecia areata (dated by TCRdb to 2017 to 2018). Some background on the complete study: The treated patients took part in an open-label pilot trial in which moderate-to-severe alopecia areata was treated with oral tofacitinib at 5 to 10 mg twice daily. Tofacitinib was given for 6 to 18 months, followed by 6 months of follow-up off drug to assess delayed response and recurrence. In both human patients and the C3H/HeJ mouse model, the study applied high-throughput TCRbeta sequencing to look at T cell clonal expansion in alopecia areata. On the human side, TCRbeta sequencing was run on scalp tissue and on sorted CD4+ and CD8+ peripheral blood T cells from healthy controls and from alopecia areata patients with either patchy or totalis/universalis disease. Patients on tofacitinib were biopsied at baseline and after 4 and 24 weeks of treatment, and several of the patients also had a later scalp biopsy. Scalp clonality was compared across normal scalp (n=4), patchy alopecia areata scalp (n=8), and alopecia totalis/universalis scalp (n=8). The RNA source kit depended on sample type: the PAXgene miRNA kit for fixed scalp, the miRNeasy kit for PBMCs, and the RNeasy kit for mouse skin. TCRbeta CDR3 regions were amplified by immunoSEQ multiplex PCR with 35 Vbeta forward and 13 Jbeta reverse primers. Points the paper makes about the study in general: Unlike mouse skin, where gammadelta T cells dominate, normal human skin contains resident alphabeta T cells that get sequenced too, which complicates analysis of the scalp TCR repertoire. Shared TCR sequences between patients were less evident than in mice, which may be partly attributable to HLA diversity in the patient population. Higher clonality and more expanded CD8+ clones were observed in lesional scalp than in normal scalp, particularly in alopecia totalis/universalis, a finding suggestive of antigenic drive.

As concerns this clone: Its antigen is unknown. There are no base qualities to consult, and no much larger clone falls within one base.

CDR1 and CDR2 were assigned from the germline V gene as SGDLS and YYNGEE. Between the V and J ends, shortened by 0 bases and 11 bases respectively, the junction contains 18 bases. From its cysteine to its phenylalanine, the CDR3 spans 15 amino acids. Only the CDR3 DNA stays, 45 bases, in frame from base 1. The time point label for this specimen denotes: baseline before oral tofacitinib. From alopecia areata patients, peripheral blood was collected along with lesional scalp punch biopsies. PBMCs were isolated by density centrifugation and stained for CD3, CD4 and CD8, and CD4+ and CD8+ T cells were sorted on a FACSAria. Receptor amplification or capture employed the immunoSEQ multiplex PCR assay. RNA was extracted from all samples and reverse transcribed into cDNA, which served as template for TCR sequencing. First-strand cDNA was synthesized with SuperScript III using a 2:1 mix of oligo-dT and random hexamers. Amplification bias was assessed with a synthetic immune receptor repertoire, and residual bias was removed computationally. As for the authors' bioinformatics: Raw reads were preprocessed to remove errors, and CDR3 was defined according to IMGT conventions as the region from the conserved cysteine to phenylalanine. Clonality was computed by normalizing Shannon entropy by log2 of the number of productive unique TCRs and subtracting the result from 1. Scalp TCRbeta sequences were cross-referenced with sorted blood CD4 and CD8 repertoires so that the CD4 or CD8 identity of scalp clones could be inferred. TCRdb carries this immuneACCESS record with in-frame sequences only. Its versions omit some clonotypes, under half of them owing to an unresolved V gene in the studies checked, with the rest unexplained. Clone size and the V and J calls come from that table; the DNA yielded D and trimming. Here the sample has 200,000 to 250,000 clones; around 62% occur a single time. Around 0.44% of the sample is in the top ten clones.

This specimen consisted of CD4+ T cells sorted from blood, obtained at week 0. The chain links TRBV9 with TRBJ2-4; the D region possibly corresponds to TRBD1 (5 bases align). The clonotype comes from a human donor with alopecia areata. The CDR3 region: CASSVDGQGKNVQYF. The bases are TGTGCCAGCAGCGTAGACGGTCAGGGCAAAAATGTTCAGTACTTC.